This T cell receptor beta chain was identified in a study of cytomegalovirus exposure and HLA in healthy donors. General study results and limits: The study designated 150 or so TCR beta chains cytomegalovirus-associated.

Germline V CDR1 and CDR2: SGHTA, FQGNSA. J was trimmed by 1 base and V by 3 bases; bases with no gene match: 3. The CDR3 runs to 15 residues. The PCR used 60 Vbeta and 13 Jbeta primers. Assay: immunoSEQ multiplex PCR; the TCRdb copy retains only in-frame clones and omits some. This sample has around 160,000 clones, with 75% to 90% found just once. Regarding this clone: Its antigen is as yet unknown. The sample contains more than one DNA sequence encoding this CDR3.

The gene calls are TRBV7-2 and TRBJ1-5, with 7 positions matching TRBD1. The TCR comes from a man in his fifties or sixties in good health and CMV-seropositive. Sample: PBMCs. This CDR3 is CASSLEGASNQPQHF. The CDR3 DNA follows: TGTGCCAGCAGCTTGGAGGGGGCCAGCAATCAGCCCCAGCATTTT. The full variable domain, with the rest looked up from reference TRBV7-2 and TRBJ1-5, is GAGVSQSPSNKVTEKGKDVELRCDPISGHTALYWYRQSLGQGLEFLIYFQGNSAPDKSGLPSDRFSAERTGGSVSTLTIQRTQQEDSAVYLCASSLEGASNQPQHFGDGTRLSIL.